This T cell receptor beta chain was identified during a study of control samples from healthy donors and cancer patients (TCRdb year 2020). The library was produced with the immunoSEQ multiplex PCR assay. TCRdb holds this immuneACCESS table with in-frame rearrangements only. Some clones are missing; in checked studies, unresolved V genes explain under half, and the rest has no known cause. The table for this sample lists over 150,000 clones; about nine tenths of them were counted only once. In total, the top ten clones hold 2% of the sample. V loses 4 bases at its end and J loses 3 bases; junction bases beyond the gene matches: 3. From the germline V gene, CDR1 is MNHEY and CDR2 is SVGAGI. Reading from cysteine to phenylalanine, the CDR3 counts 14 amino acids. Here the CDR3 DNA is all that survives: 42 bases in frame from base 1. Note on this clone: Its antigen target is currently unknown. Base qualities are not recorded, but no much larger clone differs from it by a single base.

This TCR derives from a woman aged 40 to 49 in good health. The V and J genes are TRBV6-5 and TRBJ1-1; 9 bases in between match TRBD1. The sample was blood. DNA sequence: TGTGCCAGCAGTTTGGGACAGGGTTACACTGAAGCTTTCTTT. This translates into CASSLGQGYTEAFF.